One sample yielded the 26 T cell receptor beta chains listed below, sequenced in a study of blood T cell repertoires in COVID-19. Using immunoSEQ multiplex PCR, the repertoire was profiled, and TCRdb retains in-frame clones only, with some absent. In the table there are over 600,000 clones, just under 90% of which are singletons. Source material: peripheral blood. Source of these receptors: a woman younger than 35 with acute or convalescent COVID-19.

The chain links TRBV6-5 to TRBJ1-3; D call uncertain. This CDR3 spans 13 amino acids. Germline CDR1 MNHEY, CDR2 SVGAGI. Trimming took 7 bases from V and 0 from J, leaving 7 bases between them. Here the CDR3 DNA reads TGTGCCAGCACCCCCAGCTCTGGAAACACCATATATTTT. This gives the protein CASTPSSGNTIYF.

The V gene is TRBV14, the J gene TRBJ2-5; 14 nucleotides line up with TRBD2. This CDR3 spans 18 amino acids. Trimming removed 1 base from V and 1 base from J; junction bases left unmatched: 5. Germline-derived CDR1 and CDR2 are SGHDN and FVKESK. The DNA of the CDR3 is TGTGCCAGCAGCCAAGGGACTAGCGGGGGGCCCCTCCAAGAGACCCAGTACTTC. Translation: CASSQGTSGGPLQETQYF.

CDR3 loop: CASSPAGQKSSYNSPLHF. CDR3 bases: TGCGCCAGCAGCCCCGCGGGACAGAAGAGCTCCTATAATTCACCCCTCCACTTT. The chain is built from TRBV5-1 and TRBJ1-6, with 7 bases fitting TRBD1. Germline V lookup: CDR1 SGHRS, CDR2 YFSETQ. The V segment lost 4 bases and the J segment 0 bases; nucleotides outside the gene matches: 10. The CDR3 is 18 residues long.

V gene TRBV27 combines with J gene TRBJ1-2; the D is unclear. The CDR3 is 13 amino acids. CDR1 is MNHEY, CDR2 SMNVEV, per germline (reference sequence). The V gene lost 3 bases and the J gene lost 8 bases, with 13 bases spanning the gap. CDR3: CASSFSGIWGYTF. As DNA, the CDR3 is TGTGCCAGCAGTTTCTCGGGGATCTGGGGCTACACCTTC.

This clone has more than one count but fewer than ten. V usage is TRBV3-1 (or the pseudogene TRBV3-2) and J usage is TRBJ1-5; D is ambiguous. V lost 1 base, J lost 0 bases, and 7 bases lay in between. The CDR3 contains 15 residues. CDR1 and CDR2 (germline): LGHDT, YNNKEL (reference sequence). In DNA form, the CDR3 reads TGTGCCAGCAGCCAAGGGAGCGGTAGCAATCAGCCCCAGCATTTT. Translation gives CASSQGSGSNQPQHF.

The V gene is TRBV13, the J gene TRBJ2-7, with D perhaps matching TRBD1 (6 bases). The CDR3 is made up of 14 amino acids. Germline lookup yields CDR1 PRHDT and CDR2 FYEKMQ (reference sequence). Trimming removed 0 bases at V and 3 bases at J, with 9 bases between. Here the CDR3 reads CASSLGGTNYEQYF. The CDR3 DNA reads TGTGCCAGCAGCTTAGGAGGGACAAACTACGAGCAGTACTTC.

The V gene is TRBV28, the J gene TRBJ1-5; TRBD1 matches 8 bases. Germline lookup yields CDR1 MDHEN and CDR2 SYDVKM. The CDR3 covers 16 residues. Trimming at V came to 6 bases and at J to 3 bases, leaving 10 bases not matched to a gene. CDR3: CASSTRGRVDNQPQHF. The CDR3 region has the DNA TGTGCCAGCAGCACCAGGGGGCGAGTCGACAATCAGCCCCAGCATTTT.

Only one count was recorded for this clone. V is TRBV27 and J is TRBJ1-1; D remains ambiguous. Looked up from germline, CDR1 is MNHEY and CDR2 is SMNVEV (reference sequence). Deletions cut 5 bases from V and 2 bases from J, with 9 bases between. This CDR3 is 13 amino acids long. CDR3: CASSIQLNTEAFF. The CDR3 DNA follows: TGTGCCAGCAGTATACAGCTAAACACTGAAGCTTTCTTT.

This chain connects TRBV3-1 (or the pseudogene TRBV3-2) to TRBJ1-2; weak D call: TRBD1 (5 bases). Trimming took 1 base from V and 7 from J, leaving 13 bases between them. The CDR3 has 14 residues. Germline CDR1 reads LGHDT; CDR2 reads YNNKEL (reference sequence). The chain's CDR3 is CASSQVETDVGYTF. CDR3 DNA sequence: TGTGCCAGCAGCCAAGTGGAGACAGATGTTGGCTACACCTTC.

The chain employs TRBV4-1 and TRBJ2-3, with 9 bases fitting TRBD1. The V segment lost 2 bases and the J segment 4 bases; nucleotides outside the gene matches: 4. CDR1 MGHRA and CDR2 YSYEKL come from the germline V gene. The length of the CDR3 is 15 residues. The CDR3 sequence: CASSQLDRGADTQYF. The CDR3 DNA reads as TGCGCCAGCAGCCAACTGGACAGGGGTGCAGATACGCAGTATTTT.

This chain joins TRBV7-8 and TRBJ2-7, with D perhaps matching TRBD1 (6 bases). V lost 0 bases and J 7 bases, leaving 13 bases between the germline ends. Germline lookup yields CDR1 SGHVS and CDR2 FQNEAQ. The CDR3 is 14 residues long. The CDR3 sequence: CASSLAQGSGEQYF. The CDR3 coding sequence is TGTGCCAGCAGCTTAGCACAGGGATCGGGGGAGCAGTACTTC.

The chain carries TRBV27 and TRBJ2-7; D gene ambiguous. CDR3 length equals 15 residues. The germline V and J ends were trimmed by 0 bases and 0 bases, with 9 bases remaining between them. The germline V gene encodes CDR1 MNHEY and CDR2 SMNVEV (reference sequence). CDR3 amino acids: CASSLSEHHSYEQYF. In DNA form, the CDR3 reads TGTGCCAGCAGTTTATCCGAACACCACTCCTACGAGCAGTACTTC.

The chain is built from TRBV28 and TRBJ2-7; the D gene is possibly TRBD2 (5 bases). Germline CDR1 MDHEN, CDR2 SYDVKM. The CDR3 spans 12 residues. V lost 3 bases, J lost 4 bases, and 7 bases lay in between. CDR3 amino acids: CASSFGVYEQYF. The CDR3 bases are TGTGCCAGCAGTTTCGGGGTTTACGAGCAGTACTTC.

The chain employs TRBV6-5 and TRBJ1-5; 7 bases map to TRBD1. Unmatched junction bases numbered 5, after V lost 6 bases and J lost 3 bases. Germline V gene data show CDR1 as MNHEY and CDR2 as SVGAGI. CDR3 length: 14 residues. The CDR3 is CASSKQGINQPQHF. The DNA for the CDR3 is TGTGCCAGCAGCAAACAGGGGATCAATCAGCCCCAGCATTTT.

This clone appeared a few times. The CDR3 nucleotides are TGCGCCAGCAGCCAAGATCGACAGGGTAAGGGGGAGCAGTTCTTC. It translates to CASSQDRQGKGEQFF. This rearrangement joins TRBV4-1 to TRBJ2-1; 7 nucleotides match TRBD1. The CDR3 length is 15 residues. After removal of 0 bases from V and 10 bases from J, the junction contained 9 bases not matched to a gene. Per the germline V gene, CDR1 is MGHRA and CDR2 is YSYEKL.

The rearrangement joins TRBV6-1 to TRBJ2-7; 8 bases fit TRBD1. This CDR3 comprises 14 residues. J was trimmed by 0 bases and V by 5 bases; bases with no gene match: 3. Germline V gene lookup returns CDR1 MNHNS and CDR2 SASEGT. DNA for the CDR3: TGTGCCAGCAGTTTTGGACAGGGCTCCTACGAGCAGTACTTC. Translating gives CASSFGQGSYEQYF.

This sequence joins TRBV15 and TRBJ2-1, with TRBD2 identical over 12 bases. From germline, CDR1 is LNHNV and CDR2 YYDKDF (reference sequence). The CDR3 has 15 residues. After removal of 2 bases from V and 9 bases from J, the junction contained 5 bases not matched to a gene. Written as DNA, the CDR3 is TGTGCCACCAGCAGACTAGCGGGGGGGAGATCTGAGCAGTTCTTC. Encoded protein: CATSRLAGGRSEQFF.

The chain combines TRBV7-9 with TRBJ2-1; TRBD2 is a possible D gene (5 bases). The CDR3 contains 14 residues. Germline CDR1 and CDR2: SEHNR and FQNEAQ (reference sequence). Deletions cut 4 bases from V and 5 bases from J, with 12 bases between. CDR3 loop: CASSSWTRDNEQFF. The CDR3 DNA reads TGTGCCAGCAGCTCCTGGACTCGGGACAATGAGCAGTTCTTC.

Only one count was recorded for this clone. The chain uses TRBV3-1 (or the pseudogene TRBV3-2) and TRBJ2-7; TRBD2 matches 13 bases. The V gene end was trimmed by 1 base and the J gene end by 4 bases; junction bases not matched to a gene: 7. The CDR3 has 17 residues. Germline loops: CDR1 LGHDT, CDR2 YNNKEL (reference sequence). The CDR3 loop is CASSQGTLAGGLYEQYF. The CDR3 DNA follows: TGTGCCAGCAGCCAAGGGACACTAGCGGGGGGGCTATACGAGCAGTACTTC.

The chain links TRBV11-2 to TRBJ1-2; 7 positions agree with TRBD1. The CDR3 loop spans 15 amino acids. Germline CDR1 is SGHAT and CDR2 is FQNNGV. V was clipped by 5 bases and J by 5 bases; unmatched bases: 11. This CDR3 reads CASSRRGQGGYGYTF. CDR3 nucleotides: TGTGCCAGCAGCCGAAGGGGGCAGGGGGGTTATGGCTACACCTTC.

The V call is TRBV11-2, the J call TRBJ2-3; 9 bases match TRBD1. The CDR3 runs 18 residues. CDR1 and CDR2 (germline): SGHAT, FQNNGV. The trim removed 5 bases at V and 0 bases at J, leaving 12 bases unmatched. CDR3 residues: CASSAIYRGTGSTDTQYF. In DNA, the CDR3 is TGTGCCAGCAGCGCTATTTATCGAGGGACAGGGAGCACAGATACGCAGTATTTT.

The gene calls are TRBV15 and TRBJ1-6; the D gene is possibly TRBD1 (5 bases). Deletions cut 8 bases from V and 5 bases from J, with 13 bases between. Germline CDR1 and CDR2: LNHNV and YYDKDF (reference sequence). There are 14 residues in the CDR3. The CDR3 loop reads CATQGGTNNSPLHF. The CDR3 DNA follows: TGTGCCACCCAAGGAGGGACTAATAATTCACCCCTCCACTTT.

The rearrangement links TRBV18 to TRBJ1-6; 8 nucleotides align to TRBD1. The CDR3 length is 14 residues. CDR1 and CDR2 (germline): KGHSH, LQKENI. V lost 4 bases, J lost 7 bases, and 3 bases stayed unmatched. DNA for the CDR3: TGTGCCAGCTCACAGGGACAGGAGAATTCACCCCTCCACTTT. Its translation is CASSQGQENSPLHF.

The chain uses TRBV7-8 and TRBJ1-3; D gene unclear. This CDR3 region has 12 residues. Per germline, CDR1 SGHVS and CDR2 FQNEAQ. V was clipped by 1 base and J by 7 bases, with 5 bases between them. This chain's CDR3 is CASSLERNTIYF. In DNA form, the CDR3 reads TGTGCCAGCAGCTTAGAACGGAACACCATATATTTT.

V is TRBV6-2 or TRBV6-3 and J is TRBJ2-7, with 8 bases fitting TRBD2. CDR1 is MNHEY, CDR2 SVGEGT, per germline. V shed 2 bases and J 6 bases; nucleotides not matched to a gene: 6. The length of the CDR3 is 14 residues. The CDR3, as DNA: TGTGCCAGCAGTTACGGCAGCGGGGGCAGCGAGCAGTACTTC. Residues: CASSYGSGGSEQYF.

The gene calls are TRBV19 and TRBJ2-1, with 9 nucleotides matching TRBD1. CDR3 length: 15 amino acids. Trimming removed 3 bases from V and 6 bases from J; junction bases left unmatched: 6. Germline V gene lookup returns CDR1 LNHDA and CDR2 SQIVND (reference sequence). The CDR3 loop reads CASSMYRGLPNEQFF. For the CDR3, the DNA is TGTGCCAGTAGTATGTACAGGGGGCTCCCCAATGAGCAGTTCTTC.